This T cell receptor beta chain was profiled in a study of T cells expressing NK-cell markers. Study as a whole: It was sorted CD3+CD56+NKG2C+, CD3+CD56+NKG2C- and CD3+CD56-NKG2C+ T cells that supplied the TCR beta repertoires.

Scientists made TCR beta cDNA using 5'RACE template switching with UMIs. TCRdb re-called the 5' RACE reads; every CDR3 protein appears as one record, without DNA. Its clone listing holds a few hundred thousand distinct CDR3 sequences. Note on this clonotype: Its antigen is not identified.

Findings of the study overall: For a handful of donors, these clonotypes were likewise the leading ones in the CD3+CD56-NKG2C+ fraction. Dominant NKG2C+ clonotypes made up about 1.0-7.5% of CD8+ T cells in six donors.

From germline, CDR1 is SGHAT and CDR2 FQNNGV. The CDR3 totals 17 residues. The sequenced sample was blood T cells: a sorted CD56 or NKG2C T cell subset, CD4+ or CD8+ T cells, or bulk PBMC T cells (not recorded which). The source is a man aged 18 to 30 in good health. The J gene is TRBJ2-2, the V gene TRBV11-2; no DNA is available, so the TRBD1 call from TCRdb remains unchecked. The chain's CDR3 is CASSPRRDGILTGELFF.